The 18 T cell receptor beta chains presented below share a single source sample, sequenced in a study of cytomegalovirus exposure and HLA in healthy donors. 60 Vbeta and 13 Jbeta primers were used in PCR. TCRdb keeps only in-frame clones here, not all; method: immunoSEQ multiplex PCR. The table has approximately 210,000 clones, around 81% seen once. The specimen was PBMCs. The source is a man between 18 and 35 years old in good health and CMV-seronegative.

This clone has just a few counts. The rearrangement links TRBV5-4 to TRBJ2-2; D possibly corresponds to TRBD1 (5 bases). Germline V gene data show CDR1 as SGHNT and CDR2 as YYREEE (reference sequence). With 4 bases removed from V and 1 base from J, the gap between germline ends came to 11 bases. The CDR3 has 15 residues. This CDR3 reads CASSTKTENTGELFF. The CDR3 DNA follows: TGTGCCAGCAGCACCAAGACAGAGAACACCGGGGAGCTGTTTTTT.

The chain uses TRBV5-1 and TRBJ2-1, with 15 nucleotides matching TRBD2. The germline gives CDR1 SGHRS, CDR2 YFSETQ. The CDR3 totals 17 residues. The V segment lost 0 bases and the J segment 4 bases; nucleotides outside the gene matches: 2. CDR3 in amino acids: CASSLAGTSGRYNEQFF. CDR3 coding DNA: TGCGCCAGCAGCTTGGCAGGGACTAGCGGGAGGTACAATGAGCAGTTCTTC.

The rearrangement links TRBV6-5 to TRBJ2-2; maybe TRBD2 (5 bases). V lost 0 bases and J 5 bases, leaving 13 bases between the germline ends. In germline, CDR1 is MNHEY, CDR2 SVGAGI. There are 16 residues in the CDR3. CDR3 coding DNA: TGTGCCAGCAGTTACTCGACGGGGATCACGACCGGGGAGCTGTTTTTT. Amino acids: CASSYSTGITTGELFF.

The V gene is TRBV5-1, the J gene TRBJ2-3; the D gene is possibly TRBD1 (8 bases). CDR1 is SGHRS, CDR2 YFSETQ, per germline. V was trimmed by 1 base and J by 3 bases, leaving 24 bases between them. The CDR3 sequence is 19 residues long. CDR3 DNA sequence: TGCGCCAGCAGCTTGACCTCCTATCGACAGGGGCGGGGGACAGATACGCAGTATTTT. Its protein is CASSLTSYRQGRGTDTQYF.

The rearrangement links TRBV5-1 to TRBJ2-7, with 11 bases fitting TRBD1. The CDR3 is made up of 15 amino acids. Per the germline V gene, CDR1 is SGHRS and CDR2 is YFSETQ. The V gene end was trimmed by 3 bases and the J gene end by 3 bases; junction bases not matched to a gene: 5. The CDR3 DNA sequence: TGCGCCAGCAGCTCGACCGGGACAGGGGGCTACGAGCAGTACTTC. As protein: CASSSTGTGGYEQYF.

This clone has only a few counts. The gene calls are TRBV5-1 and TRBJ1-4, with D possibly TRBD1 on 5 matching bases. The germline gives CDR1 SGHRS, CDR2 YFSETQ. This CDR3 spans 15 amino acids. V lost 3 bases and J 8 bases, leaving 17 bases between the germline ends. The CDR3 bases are TGCGCCAGCAGCTCAGACAGATCCAGTTTCGAAAAACTGTTTTTT. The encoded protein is CASSSDRSSFEKLFF.

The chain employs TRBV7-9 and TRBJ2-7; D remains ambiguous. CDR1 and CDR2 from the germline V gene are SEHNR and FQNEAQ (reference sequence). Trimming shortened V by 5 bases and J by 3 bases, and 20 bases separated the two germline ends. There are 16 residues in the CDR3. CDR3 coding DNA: TGTGCCAGCAGCCGCACTCCGATCAGAGGTGGCTACGAGCAGTACTTC. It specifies CASSRTPIRGGYEQYF. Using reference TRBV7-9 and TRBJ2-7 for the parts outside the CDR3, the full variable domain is DTGVSQNPRHKITKRGQNVTFRCDPISEHNRLYWYRQTLGQGPEFLTYFQNEAQLEKSRLLSDRFSAERPKGSFSTLEIQRTEQGDSAMYLCASSRTPIRGGYEQYFGPGTRLTVT.

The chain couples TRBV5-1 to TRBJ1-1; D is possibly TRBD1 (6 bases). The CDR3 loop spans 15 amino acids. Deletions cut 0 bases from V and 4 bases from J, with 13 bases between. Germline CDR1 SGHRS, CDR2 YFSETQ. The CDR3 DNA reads TGCGCCAGCAGCTTGGAAGGGGGGGCGCCCACTGAAGCTTTCTTT. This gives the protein CASSLEGGAPTEAFF.

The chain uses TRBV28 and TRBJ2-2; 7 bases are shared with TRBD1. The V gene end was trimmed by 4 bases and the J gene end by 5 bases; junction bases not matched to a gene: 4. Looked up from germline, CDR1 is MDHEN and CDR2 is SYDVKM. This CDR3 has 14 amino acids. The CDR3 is CASSYRGLTGELFF. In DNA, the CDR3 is TGTGCCAGCAGTTACAGGGGATTAACCGGGGAGCTGTTTTTT.

The CDR3 nucleotides read TGCGCCAGCAGTGCGTGGGACAGGCCATATTCGAATGTGGGTGAAGCTTTCTTT. Encoded protein: CASSAWDRPYSNVGEAFF. The rearrangement uses TRBV10-1 and TRBJ1-1; 8 nucleotides align to TRBD1. CDR1 is WNHNN and CDR2 is SYGVQD in the germline V gene (reference sequence). The V and J ends lost 4 bases and 7 bases, in that order; junction bases with no gene match: 20. This CDR3 comprises 18 residues.

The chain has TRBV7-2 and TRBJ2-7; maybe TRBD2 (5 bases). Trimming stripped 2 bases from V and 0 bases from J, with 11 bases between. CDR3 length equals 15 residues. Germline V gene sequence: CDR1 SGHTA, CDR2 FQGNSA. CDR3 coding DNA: TGTGCCAGCAGCTTACACGGGGTACCCTCCTACGAGCAGTACTTC. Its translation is CASSLHGVPSYEQYF.

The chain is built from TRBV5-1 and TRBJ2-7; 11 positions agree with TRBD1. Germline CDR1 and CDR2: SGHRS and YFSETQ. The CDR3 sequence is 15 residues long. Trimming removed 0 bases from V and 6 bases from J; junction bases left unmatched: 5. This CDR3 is CASSLGGTGGGEQYF. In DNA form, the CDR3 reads TGCGCCAGCAGCTTGGGAGGGACAGGGGGTGGCGAGCAGTACTTC.

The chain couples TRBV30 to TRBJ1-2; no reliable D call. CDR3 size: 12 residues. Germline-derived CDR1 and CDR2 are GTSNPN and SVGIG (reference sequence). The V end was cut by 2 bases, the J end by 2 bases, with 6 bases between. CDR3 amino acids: CAWSSRNYGYTF. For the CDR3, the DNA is TGTGCCTGGAGTAGCCGGAACTATGGCTACACCTTC.

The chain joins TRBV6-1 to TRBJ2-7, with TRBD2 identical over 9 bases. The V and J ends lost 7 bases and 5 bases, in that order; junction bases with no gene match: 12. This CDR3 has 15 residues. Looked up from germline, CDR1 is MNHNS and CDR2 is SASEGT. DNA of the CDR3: TGTGCCAGCACTACCCTAGCGGGATCTTTCAACGAGCAGTACTTC. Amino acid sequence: CASTTLAGSFNEQYF.

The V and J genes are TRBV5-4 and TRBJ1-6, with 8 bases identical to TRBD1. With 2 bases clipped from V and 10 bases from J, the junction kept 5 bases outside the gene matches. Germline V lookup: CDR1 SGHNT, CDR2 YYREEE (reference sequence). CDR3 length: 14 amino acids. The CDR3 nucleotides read TGTGCCAGCAGCTTCTGGGACAGGAGCTCACCCCTCCACTTT. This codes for CASSFWDRSSPLHF. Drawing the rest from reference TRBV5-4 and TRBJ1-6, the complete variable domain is ETGVTQSPTHLIKTRGQQVTLRCSSQSGHNTVSWYQQALGQGPQFIFQYYREEENGRGNFPPRFSGLQFPNYSSELNVNALELDDSALYLCASSFWDRSSPLHFGNGTRLTVT.

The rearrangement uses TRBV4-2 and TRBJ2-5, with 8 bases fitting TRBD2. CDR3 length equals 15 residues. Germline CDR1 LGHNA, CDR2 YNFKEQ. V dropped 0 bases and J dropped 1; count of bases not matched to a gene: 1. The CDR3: CASSQDREGQETQYF. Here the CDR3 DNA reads TGTGCCAGCAGCCAAGATCGGGAGGGCCAAGAGACCCAGTACTTC.

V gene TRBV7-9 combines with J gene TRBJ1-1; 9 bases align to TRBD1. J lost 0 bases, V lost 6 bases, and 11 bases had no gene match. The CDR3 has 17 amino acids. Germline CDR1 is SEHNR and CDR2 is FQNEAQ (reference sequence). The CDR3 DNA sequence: TGTGCCAGCAGACCACGGGACAGGGTTCCCATGAACACTGAAGCTTTCTTT. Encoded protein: CASRPRDRVPMNTEAFF.

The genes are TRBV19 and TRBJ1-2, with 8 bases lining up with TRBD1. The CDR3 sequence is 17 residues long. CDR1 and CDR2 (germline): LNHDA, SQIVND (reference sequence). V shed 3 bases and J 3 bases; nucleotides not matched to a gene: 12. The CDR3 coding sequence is TGTGCCAGTAGTATTCTGGACAGGGCCCATCGACACTATGGCTACACCTTC. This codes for CASSILDRAHRHYGYTF.